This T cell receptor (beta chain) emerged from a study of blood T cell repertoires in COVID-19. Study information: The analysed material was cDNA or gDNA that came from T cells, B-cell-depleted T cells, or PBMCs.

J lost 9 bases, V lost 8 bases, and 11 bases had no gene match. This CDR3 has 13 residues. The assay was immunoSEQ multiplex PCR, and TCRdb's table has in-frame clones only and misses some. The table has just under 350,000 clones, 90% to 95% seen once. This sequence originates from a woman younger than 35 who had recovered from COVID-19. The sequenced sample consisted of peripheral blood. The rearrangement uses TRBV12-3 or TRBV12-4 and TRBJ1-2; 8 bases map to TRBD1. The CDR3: CASYTTRTGSYTF. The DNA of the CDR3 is TGTGCCAGCTATACGACGCGGACAGGGAGCTACACCTTC.